The rows below give T cell receptor beta chains drawn from one sample of a study of patients with pleural tuberculosis. TCRdb ran MiXCR on the reads and lists one entry per CDR3 protein. The data hold 40,000 to 55,000 distinct CDR3 sequences, with around 7% observed a single time. All receptors come from a human donor with pleural tuberculosis. Both conserved end residues are part of each CDR3. The D gene is left open where the match is weak. The size of a clone is reported for some rows only, either as once, few or many, or as a class for expanded clones.

TRBV20-1	TRBJ1-2	-	many	12	CSATTRGGGYTF	TGCAGTGCTACCACCCGGGGGGGAGGCTACACCTTC
TRBV19	TRBJ2-3	TRBD2	many	16	CASSVLAGGRTDTQYF	TGTGCCAGTAGTGTACTAGCGGGAGGGCGGACAGATACGCAGTATTTT
TRBV19	TRBJ1-2	TRBD1	many	14	CASSIGDRNYGYTF	TGTGCCAGTAGTATTGGGGACAGGAACTATGGCTACACCTTC
TRBV11-2	TRBJ1-1	-	many	14	CASSPSSMNTEAFF	TGTGCCAGCAGCCCTAGCTCAATGAACACTGAAGCTTTCTTT
TRBV29-1	TRBJ1-1	-	few	13	CSAPTDLGTEAFF	TGCAGCGCTCCGACGGACCTGGGCACTGAAGCTTTCTTT
TRBV5-4	TRBJ1-1	TRBD1	many	14	CASSLSRGLTEAFF	TGTGCCAGCAGCTTGAGCAGGGGGCTCACTGAAGCTTTCTTT
TRBV6-2/TRBV6-3	TRBJ1-2	-	many	17	CASSYSSLGAIDYGYTF	TGTGCCAGCAGTTACTCCTCACTTGGGGCGATCGACTATGGCTACACCTTC
TRBV11-1	TRBJ1-3	-	many	14	CASSKTTAGNTIYF	TGTGCCAGCAGCAAGACCACAGCTGGAAACACCATATATTTT
TRBV24-1	TRBJ2-1	TRBD2	many	15	CATSVGDSGINEQFF	TGTGCCACCAGCGTCGGGGATAGCGGGATAAATGAGCAGTTCTTC
TRBV11-2	TRBJ1-1	-	many	15	CASSSYRLKNTEAFF	TGTGCCAGCAGCTCTTACAGATTAAAGAACACTGAAGCTTTCTTT
TRBV6-1	TRBJ2-7	-	many	13	CASRRTPTYEQYF	TGTGCCAGCAGACGGACACCGACCTACGAGCAGTACTTC
TRBV11-2	TRBJ2-3	-	large	15	CASSSQGLLADTQYF	TGTGCCAGCAGCAGTCAAGGACTTCTTGCAGATACGCAGTATTTT
TRBV11-1	TRBJ2-7	TRBD2	many	15	CASSLGTSGNYEQYF	TGTGCCAGCAGCTTAGGGACTAGCGGAAACTACGAGCAGTACTTC
TRBV11-2	TRBJ1-3	-	large	14	CASSLGSSGNTIYF	TGTGCCAGCAGCCTTGGATCCTCCGGAAACACCATATATTTT
TRBV20-1	TRBJ2-1	TRBD2	many	15	CSARPTSGSRHEQFF	TGCAGTGCTAGACCAACTAGCGGGAGTAGGCATGAGCAGTTCTTC
TRBV12-3/TRBV12-4	TRBJ1-5	-	many	15	CASSLGSTGNQPQHF	TGTGCCAGCAGTTTAGGGTCTACAGGCAATCAGCCCCAGCATTTT
TRBV7-7	TRBJ2-5	-	many	11	CASSLGGVQYF	TGTGCTAGCAGCTTAGGCGGGGTCCAGTACTTC
TRBV12-3/TRBV12-4	TRBJ2-1	TRBD2	many	16	CASSLPPSGNDNEQFF	TGTGCCAGCAGTTTGCCCCCTAGCGGGAATGACAATGAGCAGTTCTTC
TRBV19	TRBJ2-5	-	-	14	CASSIDHAEETQYF	TGTGCCAGTAGTATAGATCATGCTGAAGAGACCCAGTACTTC
TRBV28	TRBJ2-3	-	many	15	CASSPEGGSTDTQYF	TGTGCCAGCAGTCCCGAAGGGGGGAGCACAGATACGCAGTATTTT
TRBV11-2	TRBJ2-3	-	many	13	CASSTPNTDTQYF	TGTGCCAGCAGCACACCAAACACAGATACGCAGTATTTT
TRBV28	TRBJ1-1	-	many	14	CASTIYRVGATAFF	TGTGCCAGCACTATTTATCGTGTGGGGGCTACGGCTTTCTTT
TRBV29-1	TRBJ2-1	-	few	11	CLVVYYNEQFF	TGCTTGGTAGTCTACTACAATGAGCAGTTCTTC
TRBV16	TRBJ2-7	TRBD1	few	15	CASSQEDRGIYEQYF	TGTGCCAGCAGCCAAGAGGACAGGGGTATCTACGAGCAGTACTTC
TRBV20-1	TRBJ2-3	TRBD2	many	15	CSASQLAGIGDTQYF	TGCAGTGCTAGCCAACTAGCGGGGATTGGGGATACGCAGTATTTT
TRBV29-1	TRBJ1-2	-	-	11	CSFRGGDGFTF	TGCAGCTTTAGGGGTGGGGATGGCTTCACCTTC
TRBV27	TRBJ1-5	-	many	15	CASSLVGEGGQPQHF	TGTGCCAGCAGTTTAGTGGGGGAGGGCGGTCAGCCCCAGCATTTT
TRBV2	TRBJ1-5	TRBD1	many	15	CASSGGQVGNQPQHF	TGTGCCAGCAGTGGGGGACAGGTGGGAAATCAGCCCCAGCATTTT
TRBV19	TRBJ2-1	-	many	12	CASSPRRNEQFF	TGTGCCAGTAGTCCTCGCCGCAATGAGCAGTTCTTC
TRBV2	TRBJ1-6	-	many	16	CASSEAETDYNSPLHF	TGTGCCAGCAGTGAAGCGGAGACAGACTATAATTCACCCCTCCACTTT
TRBV10-2	TRBJ2-3	-	many	14	CASSEWQGGDTQYF	TGCGCCAGCAGTGAGTGGCAGGGTGGAGATACGCAGTATTTT
TRBV13	TRBJ2-1	TRBD1	few	17	CASSLFARATGGGEQFF	TGTGCCAGCAGCTTATTCGCCCGGGCCACAGGGGGAGGTGAGCAGTTCTTC
TRBV11-1	TRBJ1-2	-	many	13	CASSLLLNYGYTF	TGTGCCAGCAGCTTACTACTTAACTATGGCTACACCTTC
TRBV28	TRBJ2-3	-	many	15	CASSLSGAGTDTQYF	TGTGCCAGCAGTTTATCAGGTGCGGGCACAGATACGCAGTATTTT
TRBV29-1	TRBJ2-7	TRBD2	-	15	CSVEDPGGSSYEQYF	TGCAGCGTTGAAGATCCGGGCGGGAGTAGCTACGAGCAGTACTTC
TRBV7-8	TRBJ2-3	TRBD1	many	14	CASSRDREADTQYF	TGTGCCAGCAGCCGGGACAGGGAGGCAGATACGCAGTATTTT
TRBV4-2	TRBJ2-1	-	many	13	CASSQEKVDEQFF	TGTGCCAGCAGCCAAGAAAAGGTTGATGAGCAGTTCTTC
TRBV15	TRBJ1-5	TRBD1	many	14	CATSRADRGQPQHF	TGTGCCACCAGCAGAGCGGACAGGGGGCAGCCCCAGCATTTT
TRBV11-1	TRBJ2-7	-	few	13	CASSLTGIYEQYF	TGTGCCAGCAGTCTTACCGGGATCTACGAGCAGTACTTC
TRBV7-6	TRBJ2-7	-	many	12	CASSSPGREQYF	TGTGCCAGCAGCTCCCCGGGCCGGGAGCAGTACTTC
TRBV7-2	TRBJ2-3	TRBD2	many	15	CASSLALAGADTQYF	TGTGCCAGCAGCTTAGCGCTAGCGGGAGCAGATACGCAGTATTTT
TRBV20-1	TRBJ2-5	-	many	14	CSAREQRSQETQYF	TGCAGTGCTAGGGAGCAGCGGAGCCAAGAGACCCAGTACTTC
TRBV12-3/TRBV12-4	TRBJ1-5	-	many	14	CASTPSGAIQPQHF	TGTGCCAGCACTCCCTCGGGGGCGATTCAGCCCCAGCATTTT
TRBV28	TRBJ2-7	-	few	12	CAGSFEQYEQYF	TGTGCCGGCAGTTTCGAACAGTACGAGCAGTACTTC
TRBV5-1	TRBJ1-2	-	many	15	CASSLAPTAMDDYTF	TGCGCCAGCAGCTTGGCTCCGACAGCTATGGACGACTACACCTTC
TRBV28	TRBJ2-2	TRBD2	many	16	CASSSLAGVITGELFF	TGTGCCAGCAGTTCCCTAGCGGGAGTAATCACCGGGGAGCTGTTTTTT
TRBV14	TRBJ1-4	-	-	15	CASIHAVTTNEKLFF	TGTGCCAGCATCCACGCGGTGACAACTAATGAAAAACTGTTTTTT
TRBV11-2	TRBJ1-2	TRBD1	medium-sized	12	CASLGQGHGYTF	TGTGCCAGCCTGGGACAGGGCCATGGCTACACCTTC
TRBV28	TRBJ2-7	-	many	16	CASSSPVQGMSYEQYF	TGTGCCAGCAGTTCCCCCGTCCAAGGGATGTCCTACGAGCAGTACTTC
TRBV6-2/TRBV6-3	TRBJ2-3	-	many	14	CASSYSSGTNTQYF	TGTGCCAGCAGTTACTCCTCCGGGACAAATACGCAGTATTTT
TRBV11-2	TRBJ2-7	-	many	13	CASSPGWAREQYF	TGTGCCAGCAGCCCAGGCTGGGCGAGGGAGCAGTACTTC
TRBV20-1	TRBJ1-3	TRBD1	many	13	CSAIGTGADTIYF	TGCAGTGCTATTGGGACAGGGGCTGACACCATATATTTT
TRBV28	TRBJ2-7	-	-	15	CAIDSPVSGTYEQYF	TGTGCCATTGATTCCCCGGTTAGCGGTACCTACGAGCAGTACTTC
TRBV9	TRBJ1-6	-	few	16	CASSVDPSSYNSPLHF	TGTGCCAGCAGCGTAGACCCGAGCTCCTATAATTCACCCCTCCACTTT